The 27 T cell receptor beta chains below all came from one sample that was sequenced in a study of technical replicates of blood from a few donors. The assay was immunoSEQ multiplex PCR, and TCRdb's table has in-frame clones only and misses some. The table lists about 81,000 clones, roughly four fifths of them singletons. Sequenced input: PBMCs. The receptors derive from a human donor in good health. Some clones in this sample may be carry-over from other donors' samples.

The chain is built from TRBV4-2 and TRBJ1-1; TRBD1 matches 8 bases. CDR1 is LGHNA and CDR2 is YNFKEQ in the germline V gene. Trimming at V came to 2 bases and at J to 1 base, leaving 12 bases not matched to a gene. The CDR3 consists of 18 residues. CDR3 sequence (DNA): TGTGCCAGCAGCCAACCGGACAGGGTTGTTGTTTGGAACACTGAAGCTTTCTTT. This codes for CASSQPDRVVVWNTEAFF.

V gene TRBV30 combines with J gene TRBJ2-7, with D perhaps matching TRBD1 (6 bases). The CDR3 sequence is 13 residues long. CDR1 is GTSNPN and CDR2 is SVGIG in the germline V gene (reference sequence). V lost 0 bases, J lost 4 bases, and 10 bases lay in between. DNA of the CDR3: TGTGCCTGGAGTGTCGACAGGAATTACGAGCAGTACTTC. Translation gives CAWSVDRNYEQYF.

The rearrangement joins TRBV5-4 to TRBJ2-3, with 10 bases that match TRBD2. CDR3 length equals 16 residues. Germline values: CDR1 SGHNT, CDR2 YYREEE (reference sequence). V shed 3 bases and J 0 bases; nucleotides not matched to a gene: 4. The CDR3 DNA is TGTGCCAGCAGCTCCCCACTAGCGGGGAGCACAGATACGCAGTATTTT. This codes for CASSSPLAGSTDTQYF.

The chain recombines TRBV25-1 with TRBJ2-3; 11 nucleotides agree with TRBD2. This CDR3 spans 15 amino acids. The J segment lost 4 bases and the V segment lost 3 bases, leaving 3 bases of the junction unmatched. The germline gives CDR1 MGHDK, CDR2 SYGVNS. CDR3 loop: CASSEGSGGADTQYF. CDR3 sequence (DNA): TGTGCCAGCAGTGAGGGTAGCGGGGGGGCAGATACGCAGTATTTT.

The gene calls are TRBV6-5 and TRBJ1-2; TRBD1 aligns across 9 bases. Unmatched junction bases numbered 5, after V lost 6 bases and J lost 3 bases. The CDR3 covers 14 residues. Germline values: CDR1 MNHEY, CDR2 SVGAGI. CDR3 in amino acids: CASRQGAVHYGYTF. CDR3 nucleotide sequence: TGTGCCAGCAGACAGGGGGCAGTTCACTATGGCTACACCTTC.

The chain links TRBV7-8 to TRBJ1-1, with 7 bases identical to TRBD1. Germline-derived CDR1 and CDR2 are SGHVS and FQNEAQ. The length of the CDR3 is 14 residues. After removal of 3 bases from V and 2 bases from J, the junction contained 3 bases not matched to a gene. The CDR3: CASSFYRGNTEAFF. The CDR3 nucleotides read TGTGCCAGCAGCTTTTACAGGGGCAACACTGAAGCTTTCTTT.

A remark on this clone: One junction end does not reproduce the germline sequence, and a read error may be involved. The J gene is TRBJ1-2, the V gene TRBV11-2; maybe TRBD1 (5 bases). Germline-derived CDR1 and CDR2 are SGHAT and FQNNGV. The CDR3 extends over 13 amino acids. CDR3 residues: CAGSIFGAGGYTF. The CDR3 DNA sequence: TGTGCCGGCAGCATTTTTGGGGCCGGGGGCTACACCTTC. Variable domain in full (rest from reference TRBV11-2 and TRBJ1-2): EAGVAQSPRYKIIEKRQSVAFWCNPISGHATLYWYQQILGQGPKLLIQFQNNGVVDDSQLPKDRFSAERLKGVDSTLKIQPAKLEDSAVYLCAGSIFGAGGYTFGSGTRLTVV.

The chain carries TRBV2 and TRBJ1-4, with D maybe TRBD1 (5 bases). CDR1 and CDR2 from the germline V gene are SNHLY and FYNNEI. The CDR3 spans 15 residues. V shed 7 bases and J shed 7 bases, with 19 bases lying between them. In DNA form, the CDR3 reads TGTGCCAGCAAGAGGCCGTGGCAGGGCGGTGAAAAACTGTTTTTT. Translation gives CASKRPWQGGEKLFF.

The gene calls are TRBV5-1 and TRBJ2-1, with 8 positions matching TRBD1. Germline V gene lookup returns CDR1 SGHRS and CDR2 YFSETQ. The CDR3 is 13 residues long. V shed 0 bases, J shed 7 bases, and the junction held 0 bases outside the gene matches. In DNA form, the CDR3 reads TGCGCCAGCAGCTTGGACAGGGGGAATGAGCAGTTCTTC. This codes for CASSLDRGNEQFF. The variable domain in full, completed from reference TRBV5-1 and TRBJ2-1, reads KAGVTQTPRYLIKTRGQQVTLSCSPISGHRSVSWYQQTPGQGLQFLFEYFSETQRNKGNFPGRFSGRQFSNSRSEMNVSTLELGDSALYLCASSLDRGNEQFFGPGTRLTVL.

The chain couples TRBV27 to TRBJ1-6; D possibly corresponds to TRBD1 (6 bases). V was cut by 5 bases and J by 4 bases, with 12 bases left in between. CDR1 is MNHEY, CDR2 SMNVEV, per germline (reference sequence). The length of the CDR3 is 15 residues. The CDR3 is CASSGAGDYNSPLHF. DNA for the CDR3: TGTGCCAGCAGTGGGGCAGGGGATTATAATTCACCCCTCCACTTT.

The chain has TRBV5-5 and TRBJ2-3, with D tentatively TRBD2 (5 bases). This CDR3 has 16 amino acids. V was clipped by 4 bases and J by 3 bases, with 18 bases between them. CDR1 is SGHKS and CDR2 is YYEKEE in the germline V gene (reference sequence). CDR3 DNA: TGTGCCAGCAGCCGACGCGGAGGTGAGAAGACAGATACGCAGTATTTT. It codes for CASSRRGGEKTDTQYF.

This chain connects TRBV30 to TRBJ2-7; TRBD1 matches 11 bases. Germline V gene lookup returns CDR1 GTSNPN and CDR2 SVGIG (reference sequence). V trimming: 4 bases; J trimming: 5 bases; junction bases outside the gene matches: 4. The CDR3 has 13 residues. The CDR3 here is CAWTGQGANEQYF. CDR3 bases: TGTGCCTGGACAGGACAGGGGGCTAACGAGCAGTACTTC.

The rearrangement links TRBV5-4 to TRBJ2-1; 16 nucleotides agree with TRBD2. The CDR3 consists of 17 residues. The germline V gene encodes CDR1 SGHNT and CDR2 YYREEE (reference sequence). V gave up 5 bases and J gave up 5 bases; unmatched junction bases: 7. The CDR3 spells CASRSGTSGRGDNEQFF. CDR3 DNA sequence: TGTGCCAGCAGGTCCGGGACTAGCGGGAGGGGAGACAATGAGCAGTTCTTC.

The DNA for the CDR3 is TGTGCCAGCAGCTCCCCGGGCAGGGGGAATGAGCAGTTCTTC. Translation: CASSSPGRGNEQFF. The chain couples TRBV11-2 to TRBJ2-1, with 7 bases identical to TRBD1. V gave up 4 bases and J gave up 7 bases; unmatched junction bases: 7. CDR1 is SGHAT and CDR2 is FQNNGV in the germline V gene. This CDR3 spans 14 amino acids.

This clone has only one observation. The chain couples TRBV6-5 to TRBJ2-1; 8 bases line up with TRBD2. V lost 7 bases, J lost 7 bases, and 6 bases stayed unmatched. Germline CDR1 and CDR2: MNHEY and SVGAGI. CDR3 length: 13 residues. The CDR3 protein is CASTKAGVNEQFF. The CDR3 region has the DNA TGTGCCAGCACTAAAGCGGGAGTAAATGAGCAGTTCTTC.

This clone has only one observation. CDR3 in amino acids: CASSPLYGNTIYF. The CDR3 nucleotides read TGTGCCAGCAGTCCCCTTTATGGAAACACCATATATTTT. V and J are TRBV6-5 and TRBJ1-3; no firm D call. V lost 5 bases to trimming and J lost 3 bases, with 8 bases between them. Germline CDR1 and CDR2: MNHEY and SVGAGI. This CDR3 comprises 13 residues.

This chain connects TRBV13 to TRBJ2-1, with a weak D call TRBD2 (6 bases). Trimming took 3 bases from V and 6 from J, leaving 15 bases between them. CDR1 and CDR2 (germline): PRHDT, FYEKMQ (reference sequence). The CDR3 length is 15 residues. The chain's CDR3 is CASSFGDLPINEQFF. CDR3 bases: TGTGCCAGCAGCTTCGGGGACTTGCCCATCAATGAGCAGTTCTTC.

The gene calls are TRBV19 and TRBJ1-6; D is perhaps TRBD1 (5 bases). CDR1 is LNHDA and CDR2 is SQIVND in the germline V gene (reference sequence). This CDR3 spans 14 amino acids. The V gene lost 4 bases and the J gene lost 7 bases, with 11 bases spanning the gap. The CDR3 reads CASSRLTENSPLHF. The CDR3 bases are TGTGCCAGTAGTAGACTGACAGAAAATTCACCCCTCCACTTT.

This chain connects TRBV2 to TRBJ2-7; 11 bases align to TRBD2. Germline CDR1 reads SNHLY; CDR2 reads FYNNEI. Germline trimming cut 6 bases from V and 5 bases from J; bases unmatched to any gene: 6. The CDR3 sequence is 14 residues long. The CDR3 region is CASRPTSGSNEQYF. As DNA, the CDR3 is TGTGCCAGCAGGCCCACTAGCGGGAGCAACGAGCAGTACTTC.

CDR3 nucleotide sequence: TGCAGTGGGGAGGTTTCCTACGAGCAGTACTTC. Amino acid sequence: CSGEVSYEQYF. The chain has TRBV20-1 and TRBJ2-7, with D tentatively TRBD2 (6 bases). The CDR3 is 11 residues long. V gave up 7 bases and J gave up 1 base, with 8 bases separating them. Germline CDR1 reads DFQATT; CDR2 reads SNEGSKA (reference sequence).

Worth noting for this clone: An end of the junction differs from the germline gene, which may be a read error. This chain joins TRBV7-9 and TRBJ2-5; 7 bases fit TRBD2. The CDR3 sequence is 15 residues long. CDR1 SEHNR and CDR2 FQNEAQ come from the germline V gene (reference sequence). The CDR3 DNA follows: TGTGCCAGCAGCTTTTGGCTAGCGGAACAAGAGGCCCAGTACTTC. Translating gives CASSFWLAEQEAQYF.

This CDR3 is CASSSNMAGGGTDTQYF. The CDR3 DNA is TGTGCCAGCAGCTCAAACATGGCGGGGGGCGGCACAGATACGCAGTATTTT. V and J are TRBV7-2 and TRBJ2-3, with TRBD2 identical over 8 bases. Germline V CDR1 and CDR2: SGHTA, FQGNSA. V lost 4 bases to trimming and J lost 1 base; unmatched junction nucleotides: 10. This CDR3 spans 17 amino acids.

The CDR3 DNA follows: TGTGCCAGCAGCTTGGAGGGGAACAGGGCCTACGAGCAGTACTTC. Its protein product is CASSLEGNRAYEQYF. V and J are TRBV5-5 and TRBJ2-7; tentatively, D is TRBD1 (6 bases). V lost 0 bases, J lost 2 bases, and 12 bases lay in between. CDR3 size: 15 residues. From germline, CDR1 is SGHKS and CDR2 YYEKEE (reference sequence).

The count of this clone is one. J is TRBJ1-2 and V is TRBV7-9, with D perhaps matching TRBD1 (5 bases). Trimming left V 1 base short and J 3 bases short, with 18 bases between. Germline V CDR1 and CDR2: SEHNR, FQNEAQ (reference sequence). The CDR3 loop spans 17 amino acids. The CDR3 region is CASSLVPGQGGDYGYTF. The CDR3 DNA follows: TGTGCCAGCAGCTTAGTGCCGGGTCAGGGTGGCGACTATGGCTACACCTTC.

This chain connects TRBV21-1 to TRBJ2-7; TRBD2, the D gene given by the table, was not confirmed from the DNA. TRBV21-1 counts as a pseudogene. The CDR3 spans 15 residues. The CDR3 DNA reads TGTGCCAGCTGGGGGACTAGCGGGAGGGCCCACGAGCAGTACTTC. Amino acid sequence: CASWGTSGRAHEQYF.

V gene TRBV30 combines with J gene TRBJ1-2; no clear D. Germline V gene data show CDR1 as GTSNPN and CDR2 as SVGIG (reference sequence). V lost 4 bases and J lost 3, with 9 bases in between. The CDR3 extends over 12 amino acids. CDR3 nucleotides: TGTGCCTGGACAGGTTATCACTATGGCTACACCTTC. Translating it yields CAWTGYHYGYTF.

This clone has only a few counts. The chain has TRBV9 and TRBJ1-1; 8 bases map to TRBD1. After removal of 4 bases from V and 4 bases from J, the junction contained 9 bases not matched to a gene. The CDR3 runs 15 residues. Germline V gene lookup returns CDR1 SGDLS and CDR2 YYNGEE. CDR3 residues: CASSPRTGIGTEAFF. Here the CDR3 DNA reads TGTGCCAGCAGCCCCCGGACAGGGATTGGCACTGAAGCTTTCTTT. The variable domain in full, with the rest retrieved from reference TRBV9 and TRBJ1-1, is DSGVTQTPKHLITATGQRVTLRCSPRSGDLSVYWYQQSLDQGLQFLIQYYNGEERAKGNILERFSAQQFPDLHSELNLSSLELGDSALYFCASSPRTGIGTEAFFGQGTRLTVV.